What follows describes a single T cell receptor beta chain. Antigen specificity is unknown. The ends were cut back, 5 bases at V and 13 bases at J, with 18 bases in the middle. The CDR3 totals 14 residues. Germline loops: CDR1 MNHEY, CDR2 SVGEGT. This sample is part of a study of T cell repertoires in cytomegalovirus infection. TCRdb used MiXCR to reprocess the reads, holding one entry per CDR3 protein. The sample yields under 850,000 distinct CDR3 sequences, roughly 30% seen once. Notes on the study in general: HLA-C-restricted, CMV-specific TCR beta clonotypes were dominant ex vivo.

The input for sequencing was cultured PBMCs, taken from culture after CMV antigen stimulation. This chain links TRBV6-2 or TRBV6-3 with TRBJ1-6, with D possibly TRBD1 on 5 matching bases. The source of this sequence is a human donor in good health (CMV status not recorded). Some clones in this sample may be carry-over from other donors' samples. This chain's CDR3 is CASSSGTDTRPLHF. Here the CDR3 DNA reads TGTGCCAGCAGTAGTGGGACCGACACGAGGCCCCTCCACTTT.